These 5 T cell receptor beta chains were all obtained from the same sample, sequenced in a study of cytomegalovirus exposure and HLA in healthy donors. The assay was immunoSEQ multiplex PCR, and TCRdb's table has in-frame clones only and misses some. The sample lists fewer than 200,000 clones; 86% were seen once. Material: PBMCs. The origin of the receptors is a woman in her twenties or thirties in good health and CMV-seronegative.

This chain connects TRBV6-5 to TRBJ1-4; D not certain. The V end was cut by 4 bases, the J end by 4 bases, with 16 bases between. This CDR3 contains 16 residues. CDR1 and CDR2 (germline): MNHEY, SVGAGI. The CDR3 sequence: CASSSRRRSDNEKLFF. The CDR3 bases are TGTGCCAGCAGTTCAAGGCGGAGGTCCGATAATGAAAAACTGTTTTTT.

This chain links TRBV11-2 with TRBJ2-7; maybe TRBD1 (5 bases). The CDR3 contains 14 residues. V was cut by 1 base and J by 4 bases, with 11 bases left in between. The germline V gene encodes CDR1 SGHAT and CDR2 FQNNGV. The CDR3 DNA sequence: TGTGCCAGCAGCTTAGGTCCCAAGGGGTACGAGCAGTACTTC. Protein product: CASSLGPKGYEQYF.

The CDR3 spells CASSGTSGDYNEQFF. In DNA, the CDR3 is TGTGCCAGCAGCGGTACTAGCGGGGACTACAATGAGCAGTTCTTC. This sequence joins TRBV9 and TRBJ2-1; 10 bases are a match to TRBD2. Trimming cost V 3 bases and J 3 bases; bases outside gene matches: 3. The CDR3 is 15 amino acids. Per germline, CDR1 SGDLS and CDR2 YYNGEE.

The rearrangement uses TRBV10-3 and TRBJ2-7, with D perhaps matching TRBD2 (6 bases). Germline V gene sequence: CDR1 ENHRY, CDR2 SYGVKD. The CDR3 totals 12 residues. V was shortened by 7 bases and J by 0 bases, with 7 bases between the two germline ends. The CDR3 is CAIMGGSYEQYF. CDR3 bases: TGTGCCATCATGGGGGGCTCCTACGAGCAGTACTTC.

J is TRBJ2-7 and V is TRBV16; D unresolved. The germline V and J ends were trimmed by 4 bases and 3 bases, with 7 bases remaining between them. Germline CDR1 KGHSY, CDR2 FQNENV. The CDR3 sequence is 12 residues long. The CDR3 sequence is CASSRRVYEQYF. In nucleotides, the CDR3 is TGTGCCAGCAGCCGTAGGGTCTACGAGCAGTACTTC.